What follows is one TCR beta chain and its context. Its antigen is as yet unknown. This entry comes from a study of CXCR3-negative and CXCR3-positive naive CD8 T cells. General observations from the study: Naive cells that were CXCR3-positive had more hydrophobic TRB CDR3s (compared with CXCR3-negative naive cells).

UMI-labeled 5' RACE yielded the TRB cDNA libraries. TCRdb reprocessed the 5' RACE reads and keeps a single row for each CDR3 protein, giving no DNA. This sample's table has over 70,000 distinct CDR3 sequences. CDR1 and CDR2 from the germline V gene are MDHEN and SYDVKM. CDR3 length: 15 residues. Specimen: naive CXCR3+ CD8+ T cells from blood. Specified subset: CD45RO-CCR7+CD27+CD95- naive CD8+ T cells expressing CXCR3 (TNR3+). The receptor was derived from a human donor in good health. Some clones in this sample may be carry-over from other donors' samples. V is TRBV28 and J is TRBJ2-1; lacking DNA, the TRBD2 call made by TCRdb goes unchecked. The CDR3 region is CASSLGSGGTNEQFF. The variable domain in full, with the rest retrieved from reference TRBV28 and TRBJ2-1, is DVKVTQSSRYLVKRTGEKVFLECVQDMDHENMFWYRQDPGLGLRLIYFSYDVKMKEKGDIPEGYSVSREKKERFSLILESASTNQTSMYLCASSLGSGGTNEQFFGPGTRLTVL.